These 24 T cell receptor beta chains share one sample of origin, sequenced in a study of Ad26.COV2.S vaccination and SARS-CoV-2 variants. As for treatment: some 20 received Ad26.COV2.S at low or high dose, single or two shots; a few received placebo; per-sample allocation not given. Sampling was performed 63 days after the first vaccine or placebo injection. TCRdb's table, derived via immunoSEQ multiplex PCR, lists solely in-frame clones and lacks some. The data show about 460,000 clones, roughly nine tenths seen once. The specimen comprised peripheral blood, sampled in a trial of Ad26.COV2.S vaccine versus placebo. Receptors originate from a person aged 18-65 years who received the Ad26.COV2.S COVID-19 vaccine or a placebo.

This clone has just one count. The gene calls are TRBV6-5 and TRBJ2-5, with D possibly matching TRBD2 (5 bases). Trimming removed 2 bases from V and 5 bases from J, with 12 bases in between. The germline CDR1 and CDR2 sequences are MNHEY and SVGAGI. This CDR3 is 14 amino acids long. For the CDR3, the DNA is TGTGCCAGCAGTTACGCGGACGGCGGGGAGACCCAGTACTTC. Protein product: CASSYADGGETQYF.

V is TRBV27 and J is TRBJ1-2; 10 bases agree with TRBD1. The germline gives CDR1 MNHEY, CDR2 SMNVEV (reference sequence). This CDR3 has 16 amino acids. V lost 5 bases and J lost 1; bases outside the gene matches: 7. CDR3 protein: CASSQTGGPINYGYTF. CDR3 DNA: TGTGCCAGCAGTCAGACAGGGGGCCCCATTAACTATGGCTACACCTTC.

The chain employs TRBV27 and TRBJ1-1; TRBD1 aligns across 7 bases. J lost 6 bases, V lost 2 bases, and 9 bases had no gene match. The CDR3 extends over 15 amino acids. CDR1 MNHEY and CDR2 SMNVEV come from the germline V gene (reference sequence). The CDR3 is CASSLVQGGRAEAFF. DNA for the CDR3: TGTGCCAGCAGTTTAGTTCAGGGGGGTAGGGCTGAAGCTTTCTTT.

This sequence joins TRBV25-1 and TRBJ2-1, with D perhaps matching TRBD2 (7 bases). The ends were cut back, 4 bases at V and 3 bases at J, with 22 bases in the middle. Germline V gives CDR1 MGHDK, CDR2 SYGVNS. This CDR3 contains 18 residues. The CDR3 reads CASSVAPEGGARYNEQFF. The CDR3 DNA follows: TGTGCCAGCAGTGTTGCCCCCGAGGGGGGGGCGCGCTACAATGAGCAGTTCTTC.

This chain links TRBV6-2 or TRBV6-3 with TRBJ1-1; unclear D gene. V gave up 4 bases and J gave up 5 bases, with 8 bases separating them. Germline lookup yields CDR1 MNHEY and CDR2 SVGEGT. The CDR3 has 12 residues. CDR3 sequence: CASSFWGTEAFF. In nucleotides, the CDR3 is TGTGCCAGCAGTTTTTGGGGTACTGAAGCTTTCTTT.

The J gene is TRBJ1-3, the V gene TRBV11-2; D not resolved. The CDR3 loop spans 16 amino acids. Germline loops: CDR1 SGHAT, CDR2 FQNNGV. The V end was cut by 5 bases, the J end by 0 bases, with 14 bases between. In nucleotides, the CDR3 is TGTGCCAGCAGCCCAATGGGGAGATCCTCTGGAAACACCATATATTTT. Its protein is CASSPMGRSSGNTIYF.

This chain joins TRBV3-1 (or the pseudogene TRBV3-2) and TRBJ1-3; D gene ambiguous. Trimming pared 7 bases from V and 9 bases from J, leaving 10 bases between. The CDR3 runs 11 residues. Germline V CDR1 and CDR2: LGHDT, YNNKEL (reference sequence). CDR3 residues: CASNYEGTIYF. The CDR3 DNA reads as TGTGCCAGCAACTACGAGGGCACCATATATTTT.

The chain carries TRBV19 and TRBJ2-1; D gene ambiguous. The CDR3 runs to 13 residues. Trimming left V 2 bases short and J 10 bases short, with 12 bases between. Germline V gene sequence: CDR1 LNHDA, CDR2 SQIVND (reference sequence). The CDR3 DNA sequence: TGTGCCAGTAGTATATCCCCCCGAGCGGAGCAGTTCTTC. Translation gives CASSISPRAEQFF.

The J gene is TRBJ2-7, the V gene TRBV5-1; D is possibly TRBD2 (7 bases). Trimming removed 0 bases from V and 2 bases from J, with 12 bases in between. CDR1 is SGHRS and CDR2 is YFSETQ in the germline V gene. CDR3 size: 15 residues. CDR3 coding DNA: TGCGCCAGCAGCTTGGCTAGAGGGGGGGCCTACGAGCAGTACTTC. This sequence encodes CASSLARGGAYEQYF.

The CDR3 here is CASSLWEGTEAFF. CDR3 sequence (DNA): TGCGCCAGCAGCTTGTGGGAGGGGACTGAAGCTTTCTTT. V usage is TRBV5-1 and J usage is TRBJ1-1; D might be TRBD1 (5 bases). The CDR3 consists of 13 residues. Germline CDR1 reads SGHRS; CDR2 reads YFSETQ. The V gene lost 1 base and the J gene lost 5 bases, with 9 bases spanning the gap. The variable domain in full, with the rest retrieved from reference TRBV5-1 and TRBJ1-1, is KAGVTQTPRYLIKTRGQQVTLSCSPISGHRSVSWYQQTPGQGLQFLFEYFSETQRNKGNFPGRFSGRQFSNSRSEMNVSTLELGDSALYLCASSLWEGTEAFFGQGTRLTVV.

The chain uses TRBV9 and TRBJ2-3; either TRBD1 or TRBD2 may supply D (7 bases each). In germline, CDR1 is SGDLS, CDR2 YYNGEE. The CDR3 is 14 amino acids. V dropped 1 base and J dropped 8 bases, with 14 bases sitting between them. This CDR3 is CASSVRDREGTQYF. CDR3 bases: TGTGCCAGCAGCGTACGAGACAGGGAGGGTACGCAGTATTTT.

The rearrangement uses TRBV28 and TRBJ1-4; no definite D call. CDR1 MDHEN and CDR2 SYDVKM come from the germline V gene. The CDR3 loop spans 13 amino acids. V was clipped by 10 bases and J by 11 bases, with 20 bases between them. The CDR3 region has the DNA TGTGCCACCAAGGGTTCTTTAATAGGGAAACTGTTTTTT. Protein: CATKGSLIGKLFF.

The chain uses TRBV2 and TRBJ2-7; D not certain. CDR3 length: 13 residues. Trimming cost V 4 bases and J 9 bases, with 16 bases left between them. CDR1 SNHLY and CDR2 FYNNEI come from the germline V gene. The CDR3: CASSVDGPVGQYF. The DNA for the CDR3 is TGTGCCAGCAGTGTGGACGGTCCGGTGGGGCAGTACTTC.

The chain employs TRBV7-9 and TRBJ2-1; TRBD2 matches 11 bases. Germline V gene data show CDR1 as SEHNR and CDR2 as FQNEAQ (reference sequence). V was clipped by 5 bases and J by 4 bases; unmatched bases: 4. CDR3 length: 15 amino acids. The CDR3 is CASSVLAGAYNEQFF. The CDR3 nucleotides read TGTGCCAGCAGCGTACTAGCGGGAGCTTACAATGAGCAGTTCTTC.

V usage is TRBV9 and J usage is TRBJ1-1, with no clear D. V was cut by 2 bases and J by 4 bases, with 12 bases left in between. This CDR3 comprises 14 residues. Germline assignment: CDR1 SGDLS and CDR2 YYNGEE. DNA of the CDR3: TGTGCCAGCAGCGTCGGATCCTTCCCCACTGAAGCTTTCTTT. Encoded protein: CASSVGSFPTEAFF.

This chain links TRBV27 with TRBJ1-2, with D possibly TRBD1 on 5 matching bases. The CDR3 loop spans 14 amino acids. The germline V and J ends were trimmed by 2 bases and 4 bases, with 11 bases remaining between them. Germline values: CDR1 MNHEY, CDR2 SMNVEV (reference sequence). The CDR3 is CASSLVQGSYGYTF. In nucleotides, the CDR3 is TGTGCCAGCAGTTTAGTTCAGGGCTCCTATGGCTACACCTTC.

The DNA for the CDR3 is TGTGCCAGCAGTTTAAGTTTGCGGGTCCACCAGCCCCAGCATTTT. Translation: CASSLSLRVHQPQHF. The gene calls are TRBV28 and TRBJ1-5; D is unresolved. This CDR3 has 15 residues. The V end was cut by 2 bases, the J end by 7 bases, with 15 bases between. CDR1 and CDR2 from the germline V gene are MDHEN and SYDVKM.

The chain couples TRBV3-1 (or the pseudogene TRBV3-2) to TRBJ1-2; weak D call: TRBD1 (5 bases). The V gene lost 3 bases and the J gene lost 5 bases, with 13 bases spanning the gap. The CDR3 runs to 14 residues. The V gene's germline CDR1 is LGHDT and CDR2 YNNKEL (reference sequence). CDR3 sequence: CASSQAAGPYGYTF. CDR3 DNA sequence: TGTGCCAGCAGCCAGGCCGCGGGACCGTATGGCTACACCTTC.

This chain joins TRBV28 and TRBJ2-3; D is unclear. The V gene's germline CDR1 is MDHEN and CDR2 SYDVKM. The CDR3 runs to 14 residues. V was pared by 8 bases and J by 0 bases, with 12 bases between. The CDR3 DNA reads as TGTGCCAGCGTTGGGCCCCGTAGCACAGATACGCAGTATTTT. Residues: CASVGPRSTDTQYF.

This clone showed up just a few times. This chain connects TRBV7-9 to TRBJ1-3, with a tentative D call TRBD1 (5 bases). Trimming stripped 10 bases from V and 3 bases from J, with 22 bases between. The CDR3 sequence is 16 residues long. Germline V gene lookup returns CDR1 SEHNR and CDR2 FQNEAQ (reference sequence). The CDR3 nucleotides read TGTGCCATCCCGCTGTGGGCGCAGGGCTTTGGAAACACCATATATTTT. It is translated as CAIPLWAQGFGNTIYF.

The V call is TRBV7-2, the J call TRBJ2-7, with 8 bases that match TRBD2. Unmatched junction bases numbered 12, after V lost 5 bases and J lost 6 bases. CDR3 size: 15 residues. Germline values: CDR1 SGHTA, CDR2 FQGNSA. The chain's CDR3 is CASSREGHPAGEQYF. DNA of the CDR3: TGTGCCAGCAGCCGGGAGGGACACCCAGCGGGCGAGCAGTACTTC.

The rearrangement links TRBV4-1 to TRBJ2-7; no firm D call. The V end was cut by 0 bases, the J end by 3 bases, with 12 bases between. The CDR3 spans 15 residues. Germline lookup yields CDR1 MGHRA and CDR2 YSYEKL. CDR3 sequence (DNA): TGCGCCAGCAGCCAAGAGGCACCGGGCGTCTACGAGCAGTACTTC. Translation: CASSQEAPGVYEQYF.

CDR3 nucleotide sequence: TGTGCCACCAGCAGCGTTGACAGCCTTAATTCACCCCTCCACTTT. It encodes CATSSVDSLNSPLHF. The rearrangement joins TRBV15 to TRBJ1-6; perhaps TRBD1 as D (5 bases). Germline V gives CDR1 LNHNV, CDR2 YYDKDF (reference sequence). The V end lost 3 bases, the J end lost 6 bases, and 12 bases lay between the germline ends. This CDR3 region has 15 residues.

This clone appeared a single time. As DNA, the CDR3 is TGTGCCAGCAGCTTTAATGAAAAACTGTTTTTT. Residues: CASSFNEKLFF. The gene calls are TRBV11-2 and TRBJ1-4; no definite D call. The V gene's germline CDR1 is SGHAT and CDR2 FQNNGV. The V gene lost 3 bases and the J gene lost 4 bases, with 0 bases spanning the gap. The CDR3 is 11 amino acids.